What follows are 15 T cell receptor beta chains derived from one specimen sequenced in a study of cytotoxic CD8 clonotypes in ibrutinib-treated CLL. The protocol was immunoSEQ multiplex PCR, while the TCRdb copy is restricted to in-frame clones and leaves out a portion. Of tens of thousands of clones detected, about 75% appear once; the ten largest clones hold approximately 7.8%. This specimen consisted of PBMCs, obtained before ibrutinib treatment. The receptors were sampled from a human donor with chronic lymphocytic leukemia.

This clone has just a few counts. V and J are TRBV6-5 and TRBJ1-1, with D uncertain. This CDR3 comprises 14 residues. V shed 6 bases and J shed 7 bases, with 18 bases lying between them. Per the germline V gene, CDR1 is MNHEY and CDR2 is SVGAGI. CDR3 coding DNA: TGTGCCAGCAGCCCCCGGACGGCGTCGGGTGAAGCTTTCTTT. Its protein is CASSPRTASGEAFF.

For the CDR3, the DNA is TGTGCCAGCAGCGTCAGGGGGAATAATTCACCCCTCCACTTT. This codes for CASSVRGNNSPLHF. The chain has TRBV7-9 and TRBJ1-6, with 7 bases fitting TRBD1. V trimming: 5 bases; J trimming: 5 bases; junction bases outside the gene matches: 3. CDR1 is SEHNR and CDR2 is FQNEAQ in the germline V gene (reference sequence). CDR3 length equals 14 residues. Based on the CDR3 plus reference TRBV7-9 and TRBJ1-6, the full variable domain is DTGVSQNPRHKITKRGQNVTFRCDPISEHNRLYWYRQTLGQGPEFLTYFQNEAQLEKSRLLSDRFSAERPKGSFSTLEIQRTEQGDSAMYLCASSVRGNNSPLHFGNGTRLTVT.

The rearrangement links TRBV7-9 to TRBJ2-1, with D possibly being TRBD1 (6 bases). Deletions cut 4 bases from V and 6 bases from J, with 16 bases between. Germline lookup yields CDR1 SEHNR and CDR2 FQNEAQ (reference sequence). The CDR3 is made up of 15 amino acids. The CDR3 region has the DNA TGTGCCAGCAGCTCAGCGAACCAACAGGGCAATGAGCAGTTCTTC. This codes for CASSSANQQGNEQFF.

This clone was counted once. In DNA, the CDR3 is TGTGCCAGCAGCTTAGGGACAGGGGCTGTCTATGGCTACACCTTC. It yields the protein CASSLGTGAVYGYTF. The chain uses TRBV7-9 and TRBJ1-2, with 9 bases identical to TRBD1. This CDR3 region has 15 residues. Losses at the gene ends were 1 base for V and 4 bases for J; bases not matched to a gene: 4. Per the germline V gene, CDR1 is SEHNR and CDR2 is FQNEAQ (reference sequence).

The CDR3 DNA is TGCAGCGTATCCATTGATAGCCGACATGAGCAGTTCTTC. It translates to CSVSIDSRHEQFF. The chain couples TRBV29-1 to TRBJ2-1; no firm D call. This CDR3 has 13 amino acids. Germline assignment: CDR1 SQVTM and CDR2 ANQGSEA. V was cut by 6 bases and J by 8 bases, with 17 bases left in between.

J is TRBJ2-7 and V is TRBV9; D tentatively reads TRBD1 or TRBD2 (6 bases each). CDR1 and CDR2 from the germline V gene are SGDLS and YYNGEE. V lost 2 bases and J 6 bases, leaving 12 bases between the germline ends. The CDR3 runs 13 residues. The CDR3 DNA reads as TGTGCCAGCAGCGTGGGGGGCGCCGGCGAGCAGTACTTC. Its protein product is CASSVGGAGEQYF.

V gene TRBV5-1 combines with J gene TRBJ1-2; 7 positions match TRBD1. J was trimmed by 5 bases and V by 0 bases; bases with no gene match: 4. This CDR3 has 14 amino acids. Germline V lookup: CDR1 SGHRS, CDR2 YFSETQ. The CDR3 DNA reads TGCGCCAGCAGCTTGGGGGACAGACCTTATGGCTACACCTTC. Translation: CASSLGDRPYGYTF. The full variable domain, with the rest looked up from reference TRBV5-1 and TRBJ1-2, is KAGVTQTPRYLIKTRGQQVTLSCSPISGHRSVSWYQQTPGQGLQFLFEYFSETQRNKGNFPGRFSGRQFSNSRSEMNVSTLELGDSALYLCASSLGDRPYGYTFGSGTRLTVV.

V and J are TRBV30 and TRBJ2-1; TRBD2 agrees at 7 bases. J was trimmed by 0 bases and V by 1 base; bases with no gene match: 9. Germline V CDR1 and CDR2: GTSNPN, SVGIG (reference sequence). The CDR3 has 17 residues. CDR3 region: CAWSAVGTISSYNEQFF. CDR3 DNA: TGTGCCTGGAGTGCAGTCGGGACTATCTCCTCCTACAATGAGCAGTTCTTC.

The CDR3 loop is CASRTGGGGPSTDTQYF. CDR3 in DNA: TGTGCCAGCAGGACGGGGGGAGGAGGCCCTAGCACAGATACGCAGTATTTT. The V gene is TRBV7-3, the J gene TRBJ2-3; TRBD2 aligns across 7 bases. The germline V gene has CDR1 SGHTA and CDR2 FQGTGA. CDR3 length: 17 residues. The trim removed 6 bases at V and 0 bases at J, leaving 12 bases unmatched.

The chain uses TRBV6-5 and TRBJ1-1, with TRBD1 matching over 8 bases. The germline V gene has CDR1 MNHEY and CDR2 SVGAGI. CDR3 length equals 14 residues. Germline trimming cut 6 bases from V and 0 bases from J; bases unmatched to any gene: 3. The CDR3 DNA follows: TGTGCCAGCAGGAGGGACAGGATGAACACTGAAGCTTTCTTT. It translates to CASRRDRMNTEAFF.

V usage is TRBV5-1 and J usage is TRBJ1-2; 7 nucleotides agree with TRBD1. CDR3 length: 14 residues. The V segment lost 7 bases and the J segment 2 bases; nucleotides outside the gene matches: 8. CDR1 is SGHRS, CDR2 YFSETQ, per germline. In nucleotides, the CDR3 is TGCGCCAGCGCAGGAACGGGACAGAACTATGGCTACACCTTC. Its protein product is CASAGTGQNYGYTF.

The J gene is TRBJ1-5, the V gene TRBV4-2; no firm D call. The CDR3 is 20 residues long. Germline CDR1 is LGHNA and CDR2 is YNFKEQ. V gave up 2 bases and J gave up 7 bases, with 30 bases separating them. The CDR3 DNA sequence: TGTGCCAGCAGCCAAACCCCTCTCGGCAGTGGGAGCGAAAATCCCCAGCCCCAGCATTTT. It codes for CASSQTPLGSGSENPQPQHF.

The chain uses TRBV30 and TRBJ2-2; 13 nucleotides match TRBD2. CDR3 length equals 18 residues. After removal of 2 bases from V and 4 bases from J, the junction contained 10 bases not matched to a gene. Germline lookup yields CDR1 GTSNPN and CDR2 SVGIG (reference sequence). Here the CDR3 DNA reads TGTGCCTGGAGTCCAATCCCACGGACTAGCGGGGGCACCGGGGAGCTGTTTTTT. Its protein is CAWSPIPRTSGGTGELFF.

The chain links TRBV5-8 to TRBJ1-4; no clear D gene. The CDR3 consists of 11 residues. Trimming cost V 0 bases and J 10 bases, with 4 bases left between them. Germline V gives CDR1 SGHTS, CDR2 YDEGEE. CDR3 region: CASSLGTKLFF. The DNA of the CDR3 is TGTGCCAGCAGCTTGGGGACAAAACTGTTTTTT.

The V gene is TRBV5-1, the J gene TRBJ2-5, with TRBD2 matching over 9 bases. The germline gives CDR1 SGHRS, CDR2 YFSETQ. The trim removed 0 bases at V and 7 bases at J, leaving 10 bases unmatched. The CDR3 sequence is 16 residues long. The CDR3 spells CASSLGGTSPGGTQYF. CDR3 DNA: TGCGCCAGCAGCTTGGGCGGGACTAGCCCTGGGGGGACCCAGTACTTC.